This TCR beta chain was found in a study of human T cells and chemical hapten exposure (dated by TCRdb to the early 2020s). For the wider study: For sensitization, 2% DPC in acetone was applied to a 2 cm by 2 cm area of upper inner arm skin. Patch testing was done on the upper back using Finn chambers containing 0.01% DPC, and results were scored after 6 days according to International Contact Dermatitis Research Group standards. Libraries were pooled for sequencing, and per-sample TCR yields varied mainly because of small differences in library volumes within the pool. Peripheral blood TCR repertoire changes were tracked in vivo in alopecia patients during primary and secondary sensitization to the hapten diphenylcyclopropenone (DPC). Alopecia areata with under or over 50% scalp involvement, alopecia totalis and alopecia universalis were represented in the patient cohort, which was mostly female. For TCR sequencing, blood came from 25 to 35 alopecia patients at anywhere from one to four time points (pre-sensitization, 2, 6 and 24 weeks). Blood samples were taken from patients before sensitization (week 0) and at 2, 6 and about 24 weeks after DPC sensitization. Throughout the roughly 23-week study period, patients were also given weekly therapeutic DPC doses on the scalp.

V is pruned by 1 base and J by 2 bases, leaving 4 bases of the junction without a gene match. From the germline V gene (reference sequence), CDR1 is SEHNR and CDR2 is FQNEAQ. From cysteine to phenylalanine, the CDR3 is 16 amino acids long. Just the 48-base CDR3 DNA is kept, in frame starting at base 1. Library preparation used RACE. Data came from a NextSeq 500. Library preparation attached unique molecular identifiers to individual cDNA molecules for quantitative, reproducible TCR counting. For every blood RNA sample, sequencing covered both the TCR alpha and TCR beta chains. The published analysis was carried out like this. Samples had a median of roughly 99,000 TCRs, with a range from 23,224 to 690,600. The Decombinator software suite was used to annotate V, J and CDR3 in the TCR reads. To make PS versus PT1 abundance plots, every sample was subsampled to the same number of TCRs (28,000). TCRs were defined as expanded if absent before sensitization and observed at least eight times at the 2-week time point. Through fastp at Q25 and MiXCR, TCRdb rebuilt clones from the public reads, retaining in-frame beta chains. CDR3 protein sequences are deduplicated, and each keeps its most common genes and DNA. It is TCRdb's table, rather than the study itself, that gives the V and J calls and clone size. The sample profile shows 20,000 to 30,000 distinct CDR3 sequences; roughly 9.4% of them were found once. The ten largest clonotypes hold around 7% of the sample.

According to the study, the label for this sample's time point signals: patch test 2, 6 weeks after DPC sensitization. The intended sense of this specimen's treatment or condition label: therapeutic diphenylcyclopropenone sensitization with weekly scalp DPC. At each patch-test visit, blood was drawn before the patch test was applied. Patients were considered eligible if aged 18 to 70, diagnosed with alopecia and deemed suitable for DPC therapy, and patients were excluded if pregnant. Total RNA was isolated from unfractionated whole blood collected in Tempus Blood RNA tubes. What the study reported, not specific to this receptor: Patch test score correlated positively with the number of PT1 expanded TCRs, reaching significance at thresholds 8, 16 and 32 but not at 4. The number of TCRs above 1 in 1000 frequency did not change with DPC sensitization; there was no evidence of global repertoire structure alterations. Repeated subsampling changed both the strength of the expansion versus patch-test correlation and the threshold at which that correlation became significant. Compared with pre-sensitization or healthy control sets, expanded TCRs formed significantly more large CDR3 similarity clusters, which is consistent with antigen-driven responses. Because all patients had alopecia, a presumed autoimmune disease, the immune response of the patients might differ from that of healthy individuals.

Of note for this clonotype: This clone's antigen is unknown. No much larger clone is present one base from it, and per-base qualities are unavailable.

The sequence was obtained from a man younger than 40 with alopecia areata. Some clones in this sample may be carry-over from other donors' samples. The sample here was whole blood, taken in connection with sensitization to the hapten diphenylcyclopropenone (DPC). This sequence uses TRBV7-9 and TRBJ2-1, with 8 central nucleotides matching TRBD2. Here the CDR3 is given as CASSLVGGGPYNEQFF. The DNA sequence is given as TGTGCCAGCAGCTTAGTAGGCGGGGGGCCCTACAATGAGCAGTTCTTC.